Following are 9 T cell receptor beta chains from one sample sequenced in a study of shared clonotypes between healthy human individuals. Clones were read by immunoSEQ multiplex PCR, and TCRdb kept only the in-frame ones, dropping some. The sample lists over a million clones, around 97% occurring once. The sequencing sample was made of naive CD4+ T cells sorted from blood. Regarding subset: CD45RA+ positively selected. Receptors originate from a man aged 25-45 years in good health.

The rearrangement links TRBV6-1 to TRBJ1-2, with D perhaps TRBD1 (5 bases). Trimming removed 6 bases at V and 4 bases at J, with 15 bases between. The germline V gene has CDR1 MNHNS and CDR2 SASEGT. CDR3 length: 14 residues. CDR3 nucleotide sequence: TGTGCCAGCAGATTGACAGTCGCCTCCTATGGCTACACCTTC. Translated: CASRLTVASYGYTF.

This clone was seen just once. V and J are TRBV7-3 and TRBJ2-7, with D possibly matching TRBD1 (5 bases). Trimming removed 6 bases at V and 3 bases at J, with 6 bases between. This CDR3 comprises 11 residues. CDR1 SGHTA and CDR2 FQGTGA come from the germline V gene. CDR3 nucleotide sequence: TGTGCCAGCAGACAGGTCTACGAGCAGTACTTC. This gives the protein CASRQVYEQYF.

CDR3 nucleotides: TGTGCCAGCAGTCGGGAGGGGATGGGTCGAGGGGAAGAGACCCAGTACTTC. Its protein product is CASSREGMGRGEETQYF. This chain links TRBV2 with TRBJ2-5, with 8 nucleotides matching TRBD2. The CDR3 sequence is 17 residues long. Germline V gives CDR1 SNHLY, CDR2 FYNNEI. V lost 5 bases and J lost 3; bases outside the gene matches: 14.

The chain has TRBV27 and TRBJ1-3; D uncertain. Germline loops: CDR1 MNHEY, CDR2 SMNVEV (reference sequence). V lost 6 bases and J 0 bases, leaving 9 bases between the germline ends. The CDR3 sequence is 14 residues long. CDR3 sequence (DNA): TGTGCCAGCAGCGCAGTTGCCTCTGGAAACACCATATATTTT. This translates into CASSAVASGNTIYF.

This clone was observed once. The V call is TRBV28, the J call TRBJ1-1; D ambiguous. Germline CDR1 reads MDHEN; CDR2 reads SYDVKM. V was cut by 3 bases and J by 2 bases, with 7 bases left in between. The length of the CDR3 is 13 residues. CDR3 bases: TGTGCCAGCAGTTTGCCCCGAAACACTGAAGCTTTCTTT. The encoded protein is CASSLPRNTEAFF. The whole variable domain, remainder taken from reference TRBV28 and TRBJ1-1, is DVKVTQSSRYLVKRTGEKVFLECVQDMDHENMFWYRQDPGLGLRLIYFSYDVKMKEKGDIPEGYSVSREKKERFSLILESASTNQTSMYLCASSLPRNTEAFFGQGTRLTVV.

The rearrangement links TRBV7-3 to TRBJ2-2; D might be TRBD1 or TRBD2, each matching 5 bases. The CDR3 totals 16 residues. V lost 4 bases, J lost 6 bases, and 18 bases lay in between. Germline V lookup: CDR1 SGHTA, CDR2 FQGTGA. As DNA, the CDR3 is TGTGCCAGCAGCTCGAAACCCAGGGCGAGGGCCGGGGAGCTGTTTTTT. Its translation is CASSSKPRARAGELFF.

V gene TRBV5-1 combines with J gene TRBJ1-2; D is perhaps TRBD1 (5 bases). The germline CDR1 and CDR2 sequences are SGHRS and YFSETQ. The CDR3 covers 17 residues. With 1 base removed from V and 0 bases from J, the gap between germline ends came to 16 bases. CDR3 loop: CASSLWGRGTANYGYTF. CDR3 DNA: TGCGCCAGCAGCTTGTGGGGAAGGGGCACCGCTAACTATGGCTACACCTTC.

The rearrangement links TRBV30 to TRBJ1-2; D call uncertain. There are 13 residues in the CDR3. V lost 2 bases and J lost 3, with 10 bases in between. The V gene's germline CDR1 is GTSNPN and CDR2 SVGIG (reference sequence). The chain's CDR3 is CAWSSDTDYGYTF. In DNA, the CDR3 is TGTGCCTGGAGTTCCGACACCGACTATGGCTACACCTTC. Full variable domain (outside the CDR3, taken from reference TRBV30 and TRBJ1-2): SQTIHQWPATLVQPVGSPLSLECTVEGTSNPNLYWYRQAAGRGLQLLFYSVGIGQISSEVPQNLSASRPQDRQFILSSKKLLLSDSGFYLCAWSSDTDYGYTFGSGTRLTVV.

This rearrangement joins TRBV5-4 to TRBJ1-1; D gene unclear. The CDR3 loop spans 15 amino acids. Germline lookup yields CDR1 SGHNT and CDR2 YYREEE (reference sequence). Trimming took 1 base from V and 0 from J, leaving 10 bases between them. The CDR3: CASSLWAAMNTEAFF. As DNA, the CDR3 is TGTGCCAGCAGCTTGTGGGCGGCAATGAACACTGAAGCTTTCTTT. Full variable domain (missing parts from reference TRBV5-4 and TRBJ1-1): ETGVTQSPTHLIKTRGQQVTLRCSSQSGHNTVSWYQQALGQGPQFIFQYYREEENGRGNFPPRFSGLQFPNYSSELNVNALELDDSALYLCASSLWAAMNTEAFFGQGTRLTVV.